One and the same sample provided the 19 T cell receptor beta chains below, sequenced in a study of cytomegalovirus exposure and HLA in healthy donors (dated by TCRdb to about 2017). The library came from the immunoSEQ multiplex PCR assay. Sourced from immuneACCESS, this table was stored by TCRdb with only in-frame sequences that have V and J called. A share of the clones is absent; for the studies checked, an unresolved V gene accounts for under half, and the remainder has no known explanation. For this sample the table gives around 350,000 clones, of which approximately 90% were detected only once. About 0.8% of the sample lies in the top ten. Sequenced material: PBMCs. The receptors shown here come from a woman between 18 and 29 years old in good health and CMV-seronegative.

The rearrangement uses TRBV4-1 and TRBJ2-1; 8 positions agree with TRBD2. V lost 5 bases and J lost 5; bases outside the gene matches: 14. The CDR3 runs 17 residues. Germline V gene data show CDR1 as MGHRA and CDR2 as YSYEKL. The CDR3 DNA reads as TGCGCCAGCAGCTCGGGGAGTGGCGGGGGGATACACAATGAGCAGTTCTTC. Its translation is CASSSGSGGGIHNEQFF.

V usage is TRBV18 and J usage is TRBJ2-1, with D tentatively TRBD2 (6 bases). V lost 5 bases and J 7 bases, leaving 12 bases between the germline ends. The V gene's germline CDR1 is KGHSH and CDR2 LQKENI. The length of the CDR3 is 13 residues. This chain's CDR3 is CASSTTGGNEQFF. As DNA, the CDR3 is TGTGCCAGCTCAACCACCGGGGGTAATGAGCAGTTCTTC.

The V gene is TRBV7-6, the J gene TRBJ2-3; D is undetermined. V was clipped by 2 bases and J by 5 bases, with 5 bases between them. The germline V gene encodes CDR1 SGHVS and CDR2 FNYEAQ. The CDR3 totals 12 residues. The CDR3 region has the DNA TGTGCCAGCAGCTTAATCCGAGATACGCAGTATTTT. This sequence encodes CASSLIRDTQYF.

J is TRBJ2-3 and V is TRBV7-9; 11 nucleotides line up with TRBD2. The J segment lost 4 bases and the V segment lost 0 bases, leaving 3 bases of the junction unmatched. This CDR3 has 16 amino acids. The germline V gene encodes CDR1 SEHNR and CDR2 FQNEAQ (reference sequence). The CDR3 coding sequence is TGTGCCAGCAGCTTAGCACCTAGCGGGAGGCCAGATACGCAGTATTTT. This sequence encodes CASSLAPSGRPDTQYF.

The J gene is TRBJ2-2, the V gene TRBV7-9, with D uncertain. This CDR3 is built from 15 residues. Per germline, CDR1 SEHNR and CDR2 FQNEAQ (reference sequence). The germline V and J ends were trimmed by 5 bases and 0 bases, with 10 bases remaining between them. CDR3: CASSQEGANTGELFF. In DNA form, the CDR3 reads TGTGCCAGCAGCCAGGAAGGCGCGAACACCGGGGAGCTGTTTTTT.

This clone occurred a few times. The chain joins TRBV10-1 to TRBJ2-1; a weak D match, TRBD2 (5 bases). The germline CDR1 and CDR2 sequences are WNHNN and SYGVQD (reference sequence). The CDR3 covers 13 residues. V was pared by 6 bases and J by 6 bases, with 12 bases between. Here the CDR3 DNA reads TGCGCCAGCAGCCCCGACTACTCCAATGAGCAGTTCTTC. Protein sequence: CASSPDYSNEQFF.

The chain has TRBV7-9 and TRBJ1-1; D perhaps matches TRBD1 (5 bases). Germline V gene lookup returns CDR1 SEHNR and CDR2 FQNEAQ (reference sequence). CDR3 length: 12 residues. V shed 4 bases and J shed 4 bases, with 7 bases lying between them. The CDR3 DNA reads as TGTGCCAGCAGCTCCGGGGGCACTGAAGCTTTCTTT. This codes for CASSSGGTEAFF. The full variable domain, with the rest looked up from reference TRBV7-9 and TRBJ1-1, is DTGVSQNPRHKITKRGQNVTFRCDPISEHNRLYWYRQTLGQGPEFLTYFQNEAQLEKSRLLSDRFSAERPKGSFSTLEIQRTEQGDSAMYLCASSSGGTEAFFGQGTRLTVV.

V and J are TRBV11-3 and TRBJ2-7; the D gene is possibly TRBD1 (6 bases). In germline, CDR1 is SGHNT, CDR2 YENEEA. The CDR3 consists of 13 residues. Trimming shortened V by 5 bases and J by 3 bases, and 11 bases separated the two germline ends. The CDR3 DNA reads as TGTGCCAGCAGCAGGGGGAACGACTACGAGCAGTACTTC. The encoded protein is CASSRGNDYEQYF.

The rearrangement uses TRBV6-4 and TRBJ1-2, with D possibly being TRBD1 (6 bases). The CDR3 runs 14 residues. V was shortened by 0 bases and J by 9 bases, with 14 bases between the two germline ends. Germline lookup yields CDR1 MRHNA and CDR2 SNTAGT. This CDR3 reads CASSDSVGRGRYTF. CDR3 DNA sequence: TGTGCCAGCAGTGACTCGGTTGGCAGGGGACGCTACACCTTC.

This sequence joins TRBV23-1 and TRBJ1-2, with no clear D. TRBV23-1 is noted as an ORF with a role that remains uncertain. Trimming took off 7 bases at V and 9 bases at J, with 12 bases between the two ends. CDR3 length: 11 amino acids. This CDR3 is CASTYSGCYTF. The CDR3 DNA sequence: TGCGCCAGCACCTACAGCGGTTGCTACACCTTC.

The J gene is TRBJ2-5, the V gene TRBV5-5, with 12 bases lining up with TRBD2. The germline CDR1 and CDR2 sequences are SGHKS and YYEKEE (reference sequence). After removal of 2 bases from V and 3 bases from J, the junction contained 2 bases not matched to a gene. This CDR3 has 15 residues. CDR3 nucleotides: TGTGCCAGCAGCTTCCTAGCGGGAGGGGAAGAGACCCAGTACTTC. Its protein is CASSFLAGGEETQYF.

V is TRBV7-8 and J is TRBJ2-7; the D is unclear. Trimming took off 6 bases at V and 0 bases at J, with 15 bases between the two ends. Germline V gene data show CDR1 as SGHVS and CDR2 as FQNEAQ. The CDR3 runs to 15 residues. The CDR3 coding sequence is TGTGCCAGCAGTTCCAACCGGGTCCCCTCCTACGAGCAGTACTTC. This gives the protein CASSSNRVPSYEQYF.

V and J are TRBV7-9 and TRBJ2-2; TRBD1 matches 8 bases. Germline trimming cut 9 bases from V and 6 bases from J; bases unmatched to any gene: 3. Per germline, CDR1 SEHNR and CDR2 FQNEAQ (reference sequence). The length of the CDR3 is 12 residues. This CDR3 reads CARPQGAGELFF. The CDR3 DNA reads TGTGCCAGACCACAGGGGGCCGGGGAGCTGTTTTTT. Supplemented by reference TRBV7-9 and TRBJ2-2, the full variable domain reads DTGVSQNPRHKITKRGQNVTFRCDPISEHNRLYWYRQTLGQGPEFLTYFQNEAQLEKSRLLSDRFSAERPKGSFSTLEIQRTEQGDSAMYLCARPQGAGELFFGEGSRLTVL.

This clone came up a few times. The chain joins TRBV28 to TRBJ2-7; D not certain. V was cut by 3 bases and J by 7 bases, with 7 bases left in between. This CDR3 has 11 amino acids. The germline CDR1 and CDR2 sequences are MDHEN and SYDVKM. CDR3 nucleotides: TGTGCCAGCAGTTTGTCCCTGGAGCAGTACTTC. This sequence encodes CASSLSLEQYF.

The chain carries TRBV30 and TRBJ2-2, with D unclear. Germline CDR1 is GTSNPN and CDR2 is SVGIG (reference sequence). The CDR3 runs to 14 residues. V was clipped by 3 bases and J by 1 base, with 9 bases between them. The CDR3 nucleotides are TGTGCCTGGAGCGCCTCAGTGAACACCGGGGAGCTGTTTTTT. It translates to CAWSASVNTGELFF. Looking up the rest from reference TRBV30 and TRBJ2-2 gives the full variable domain: SQTIHQWPATLVQPVGSPLSLECTVEGTSNPNLYWYRQAAGRGLQLLFYSVGIGQISSEVPQNLSASRPQDRQFILSSKKLLLSDSGFYLCAWSASVNTGELFFGEGSRLTVL.

The V gene is TRBV30, the J gene TRBJ1-4; a weak D match, TRBD1 (6 bases). The germline V gene has CDR1 GTSNPN and CDR2 SVGIG (reference sequence). The V end lost 2 bases, the J end lost 2 bases, and 9 bases lay between the germline ends. This CDR3 is built from 14 residues. DNA of the CDR3: TGTGCCTGGAGTTCTGGGGGCACTAATGAAAAACTGTTTTTT. It yields the protein CAWSSGGTNEKLFF. Variable domain in full (rest from reference TRBV30 and TRBJ1-4): SQTIHQWPATLVQPVGSPLSLECTVEGTSNPNLYWYRQAAGRGLQLLFYSVGIGQISSEVPQNLSASRPQDRQFILSSKKLLLSDSGFYLCAWSSGGTNEKLFFGSGTQLSVL.

The sample holds a few counts of this clone. CDR3 in DNA: TGCGCCAGCAGCCAACCGACAGGGACTGGAAACACCATATATTTT. Protein product: CASSQPTGTGNTIYF. The genes are TRBV4-1 and TRBJ1-3, with TRBD1 identical over 7 bases. The CDR3 sequence is 15 residues long. The V gene end was trimmed by 2 bases and the J gene end by 2 bases; junction bases not matched to a gene: 3. Germline loops: CDR1 MGHRA, CDR2 YSYEKL.

J is TRBJ2-7 and V is TRBV4-1; 7 bases are a match to TRBD1. This CDR3 comprises 15 residues. Trimming at V came to 0 bases and at J to 0 bases, leaving 2 bases not matched to a gene. CDR1 MGHRA and CDR2 YSYEKL come from the germline V gene. CDR3 amino acids: CASSQDGDSSYEQYF. The CDR3 nucleotides read TGCGCCAGCAGCCAAGACGGGGACAGCTCCTACGAGCAGTACTTC.

The chain carries TRBV7-9 and TRBJ1-2; 7 nucleotides match TRBD1. The CDR3 runs 13 residues. After removal of 3 bases from V and 3 bases from J, the junction contained 1 base not matched to a gene. CDR1 and CDR2 from the germline V gene are SEHNR and FQNEAQ (reference sequence). The chain's CDR3 is CASSLGTDYGYTF. CDR3 nucleotides: TGTGCCAGCAGCTTGGGGACAGACTATGGCTACACCTTC.